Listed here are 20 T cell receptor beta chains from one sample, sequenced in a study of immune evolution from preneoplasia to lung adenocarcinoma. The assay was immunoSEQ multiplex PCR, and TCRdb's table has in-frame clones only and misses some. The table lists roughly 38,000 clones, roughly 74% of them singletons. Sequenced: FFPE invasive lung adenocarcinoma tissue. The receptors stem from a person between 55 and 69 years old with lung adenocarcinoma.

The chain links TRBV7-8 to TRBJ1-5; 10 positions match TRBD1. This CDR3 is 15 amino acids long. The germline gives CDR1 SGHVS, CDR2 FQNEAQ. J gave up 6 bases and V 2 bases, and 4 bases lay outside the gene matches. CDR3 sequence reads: CASSLRQGASQPQHF. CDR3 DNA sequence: TGTGCCAGCAGCTTAAGACAGGGGGCAAGTCAGCCCCAGCATTTT.

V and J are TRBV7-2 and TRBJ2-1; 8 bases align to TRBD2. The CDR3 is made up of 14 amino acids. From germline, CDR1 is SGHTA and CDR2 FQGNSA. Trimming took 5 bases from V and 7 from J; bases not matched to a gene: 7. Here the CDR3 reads CASSPGGFGNEQFF. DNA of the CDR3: TGTGCCAGCAGCCCGGGGGGGTTCGGGAATGAGCAGTTCTTC.

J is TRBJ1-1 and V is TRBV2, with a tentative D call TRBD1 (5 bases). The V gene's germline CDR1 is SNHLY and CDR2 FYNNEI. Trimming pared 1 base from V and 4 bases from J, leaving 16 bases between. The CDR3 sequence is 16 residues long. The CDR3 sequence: CASSEGFGGGITEAFF. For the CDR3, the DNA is TGTGCCAGCAGTGAAGGGTTTGGTGGGGGGATCACTGAAGCTTTCTTT.

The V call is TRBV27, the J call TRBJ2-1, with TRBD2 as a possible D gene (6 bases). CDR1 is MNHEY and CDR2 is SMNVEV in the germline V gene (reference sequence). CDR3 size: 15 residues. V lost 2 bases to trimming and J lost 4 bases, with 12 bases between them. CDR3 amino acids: CASSLEGGRYNEQFF. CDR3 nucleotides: TGTGCCAGCAGTTTAGAGGGAGGTCGTTACAATGAGCAGTTCTTC.

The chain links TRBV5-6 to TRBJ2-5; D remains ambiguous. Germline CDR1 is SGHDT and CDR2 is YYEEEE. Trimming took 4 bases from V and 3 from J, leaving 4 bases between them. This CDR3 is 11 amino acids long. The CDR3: CASSVKETQYF. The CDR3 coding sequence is TGTGCCAGCAGCGTTAAAGAGACCCAGTACTTC.

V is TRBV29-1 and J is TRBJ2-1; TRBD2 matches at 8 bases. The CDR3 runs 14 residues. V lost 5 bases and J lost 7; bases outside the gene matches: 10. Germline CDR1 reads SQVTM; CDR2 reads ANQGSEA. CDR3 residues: CSVSGAGDRNEQFF. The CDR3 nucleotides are TGCAGCGTTTCGGGAGCGGGAGACCGGAATGAGCAGTTCTTC.

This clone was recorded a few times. The CDR3: CASSLETGGYTF. The CDR3 DNA reads as TGTGCCAGCAGCTTAGAGACAGGAGGCTACACCTTC. The chain employs TRBV7-9 and TRBJ1-2, with D possibly matching TRBD1 (6 bases). CDR3 length: 12 residues. Trimming left V 1 base short and J 8 bases short, with 8 bases between. The germline CDR1 and CDR2 sequences are SEHNR and FQNEAQ (reference sequence).

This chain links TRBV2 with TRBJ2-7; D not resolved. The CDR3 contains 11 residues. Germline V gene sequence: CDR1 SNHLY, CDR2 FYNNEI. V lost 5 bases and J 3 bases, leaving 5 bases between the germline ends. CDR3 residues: CASSYDYEQYF. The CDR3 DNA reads TGTGCCAGCAGTTACGACTACGAGCAGTACTTC.

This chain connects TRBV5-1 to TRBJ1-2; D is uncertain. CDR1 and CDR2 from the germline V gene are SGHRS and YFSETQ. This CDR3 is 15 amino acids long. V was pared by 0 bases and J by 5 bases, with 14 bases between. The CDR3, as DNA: TGCGCCAGCAGCTTGGATCCAGGTCCGACTTATGGCTACACCTTC. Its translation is CASSLDPGPTYGYTF.

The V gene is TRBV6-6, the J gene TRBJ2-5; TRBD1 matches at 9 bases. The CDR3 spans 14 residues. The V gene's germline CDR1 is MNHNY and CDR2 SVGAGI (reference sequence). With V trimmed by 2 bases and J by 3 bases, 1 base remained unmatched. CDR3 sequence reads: CASSYGDREETQYF. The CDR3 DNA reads TGTGCCAGCAGTTACGGGGACAGGGAAGAGACCCAGTACTTC.

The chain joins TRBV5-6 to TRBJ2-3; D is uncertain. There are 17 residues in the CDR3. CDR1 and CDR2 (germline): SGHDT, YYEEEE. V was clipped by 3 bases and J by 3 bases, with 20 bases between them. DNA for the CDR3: TGTGCCAGCAGCTACGAGCAAGGCTATCTAGGGACAGATACGCAGTATTTT. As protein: CASSYEQGYLGTDTQYF.

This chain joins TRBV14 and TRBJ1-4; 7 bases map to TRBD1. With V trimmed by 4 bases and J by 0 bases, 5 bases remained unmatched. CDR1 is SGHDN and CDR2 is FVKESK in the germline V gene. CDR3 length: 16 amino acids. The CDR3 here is CASSPGQRATNEKLFF. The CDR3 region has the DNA TGTGCCAGCAGCCCGGGACAGCGGGCAACTAATGAAAAACTGTTTTTT.

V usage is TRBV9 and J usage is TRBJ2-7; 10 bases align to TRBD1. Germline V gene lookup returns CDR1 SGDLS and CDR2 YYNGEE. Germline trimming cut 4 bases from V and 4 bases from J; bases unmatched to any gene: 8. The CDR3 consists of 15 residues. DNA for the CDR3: TGTGCCAGCAGCACTGGGGGGGACAGGGGTTACGAGCAGTACTTC. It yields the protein CASSTGGDRGYEQYF.

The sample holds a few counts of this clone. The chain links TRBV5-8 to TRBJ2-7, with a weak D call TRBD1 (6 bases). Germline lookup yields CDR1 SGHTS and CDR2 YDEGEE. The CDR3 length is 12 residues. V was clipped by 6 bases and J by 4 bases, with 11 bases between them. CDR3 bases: TGTGCCAGCACCTCAACAGGGTACGAGCAGTACTTC. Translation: CASTSTGYEQYF. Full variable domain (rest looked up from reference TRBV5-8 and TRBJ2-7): EAGVTQSPTHLIKTRGQQATLRCSPISGHTSVYWYQQALGLGLQFLLWYDEGEERNRGNFPPRFSGRQFPNYSSELNVNALELEDSALYLCASTSTGYEQYFGPGTRLTVT.

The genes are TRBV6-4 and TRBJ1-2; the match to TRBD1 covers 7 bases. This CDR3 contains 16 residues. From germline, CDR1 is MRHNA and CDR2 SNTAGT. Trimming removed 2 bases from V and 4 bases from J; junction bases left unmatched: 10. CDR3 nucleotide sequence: TGTGCCAGCAGTGACCGACCCGGGACAGAAGCCTATGGCTACACCTTC. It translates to CASSDRPGTEAYGYTF.

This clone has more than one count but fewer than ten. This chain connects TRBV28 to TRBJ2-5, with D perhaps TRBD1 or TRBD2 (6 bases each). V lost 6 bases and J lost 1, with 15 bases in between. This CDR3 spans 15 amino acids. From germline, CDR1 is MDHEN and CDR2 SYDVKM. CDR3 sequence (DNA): TGTGCCAGCAGCGCCCCCAGGGGACTCCAAGAGACCCAGTACTTC. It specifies CASSAPRGLQETQYF.

The CDR3 DNA sequence: TGTGCCAGCCCGCCTCCGGGACAGCCCGACACAGATACGCAGTATTTT. This encodes CASPPPGQPDTDTQYF. The chain is built from TRBV19 and TRBJ2-3; 7 positions agree with TRBD1. V shed 9 bases, J shed 2 bases, and the junction held 14 bases outside the gene matches. Germline CDR1 and CDR2: LNHDA and SQIVND (reference sequence). The CDR3 runs to 16 residues.

The CDR3 nucleotides read TGTGCCAGCAGTTTATTGGCAGGGACGAACTACACCTTC. Protein sequence: CASSLLAGTNYTF. The chain carries TRBV27 and TRBJ1-2; D may be TRBD1 (5 bases). The CDR3 consists of 13 residues. Trimming took 1 base from V and 10 from J, leaving 13 bases between them. Germline assignment: CDR1 MNHEY and CDR2 SMNVEV (reference sequence).

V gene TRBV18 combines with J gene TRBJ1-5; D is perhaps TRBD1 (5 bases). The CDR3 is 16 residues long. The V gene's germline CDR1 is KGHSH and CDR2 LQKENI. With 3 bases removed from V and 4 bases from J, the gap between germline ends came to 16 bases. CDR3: CASSPSKGNRNQPQHF. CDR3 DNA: TGTGCCAGCTCACCGTCCAAGGGGAATAGGAATCAGCCCCAGCATTTT.

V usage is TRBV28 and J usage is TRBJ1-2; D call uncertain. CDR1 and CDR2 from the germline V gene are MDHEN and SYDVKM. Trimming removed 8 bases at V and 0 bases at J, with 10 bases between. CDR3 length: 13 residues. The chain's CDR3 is CASRQSANYGYTF. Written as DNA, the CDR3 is TGTGCCAGCCGTCAGTCAGCTAACTATGGCTACACCTTC.